There are many counts of the clone carrying this TCR beta chain. The antigen remains undetermined. The data belong to a study of T cell repertoires in cytomegalovirus infection. The study, taken as a whole, reports: The ex vivo response was dominated by HLA-C-restricted CMV-specific TCR beta clonotypes.

The CDR3 extends over 13 amino acids. Trimming pared 4 bases from V and 5 bases from J, leaving 11 bases between. Per germline, CDR1 SGHTA and CDR2 FQGNSA. TCRdb recomputed calls from the reads with MiXCR, one row per CDR3 protein. The repertoire has about 180,000 distinct CDR3 sequences, approximately 15% of them found once; the top ten carry more than 20%. The sequence was collected from a human donor in good health (CMV status not recorded). Some clones in this sample may be carry-over from other donors' samples. The sequenced sample consisted of PBMCs. The chain is built from TRBV7-2 and TRBJ1-1; D is ambiguous. The CDR3 DNA reads TGTGCCAGCAGCTGGACCGTTCGTACTGAAGCTTTCTTT. It yields the protein CASSWTVRTEAFF.